The table lists the clone carrying this T cell receptor beta chain with a few counts. This entry is derived from a study of T cell changes during pregnancy in multiple sclerosis. Assay: immunoSEQ multiplex PCR; the TCRdb copy retains only in-frame clones and omits some. The data hold tens of thousands of clones, with under 95% observed a single time. This clonotype originated in a female donor in good health, enrolled as a control in a pregnancy study. The sequenced sample was peripheral blood, obtained in the first trimester of pregnancy.

DNA for the CDR3: TGTGCCAGCAGCGTAAGGGGGTCTGGCACTGAAGCTTTCTTT. This sequence encodes CASSVRGSGTEAFF. The rearrangement joins TRBV5-4 to TRBJ1-1, with D possibly matching TRBD1 (6 bases). Trimming took off 4 bases at V and 4 bases at J, with 14 bases between the two ends. This CDR3 region has 14 residues. The germline CDR1 and CDR2 sequences are SGHNT and YYREEE (reference sequence).